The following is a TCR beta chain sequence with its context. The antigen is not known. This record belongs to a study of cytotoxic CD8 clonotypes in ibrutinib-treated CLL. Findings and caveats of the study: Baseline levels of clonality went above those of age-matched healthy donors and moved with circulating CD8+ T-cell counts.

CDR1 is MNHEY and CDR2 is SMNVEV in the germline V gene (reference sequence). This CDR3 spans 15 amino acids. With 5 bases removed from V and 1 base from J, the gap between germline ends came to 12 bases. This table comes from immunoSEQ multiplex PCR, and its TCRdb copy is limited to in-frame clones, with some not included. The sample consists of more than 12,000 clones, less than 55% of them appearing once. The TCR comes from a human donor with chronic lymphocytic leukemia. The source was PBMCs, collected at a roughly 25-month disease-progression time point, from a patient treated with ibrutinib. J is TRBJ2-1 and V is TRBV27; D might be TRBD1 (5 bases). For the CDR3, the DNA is TGTGCCAGCAGTACCCAGGGAAGGTCCTACAATGAGCAGTTCTTC. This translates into CASSTQGRSYNEQFF.